This is a list of T cell receptor beta chains from one sample in a study of blood T cell repertoires in COVID-19. Using immunoSEQ multiplex PCR, the repertoire was profiled, and TCRdb retains in-frame clones only, with some absent. The data show under 450,000 clones, about 87% seen once. The specimen was PBMCs or T cells enriched from blood (not recorded which). The receptor source for this set is a man aged 30 to 39 who had recovered from COVID-19. The conserved cysteine and the conserved F or W are not part of the CDR3 here. Each record gives: clone size, V gene, CDR3 protein. A clone size is listed for some rows: how often the clone was seen (once, few, many), or a class if it is expanded.

>few|TRBV2
ASSEMTETYEQY
>.|TRBV5-5
ASSPRGGNTEAF
>.|TRBV9
ASSMQGARGNTIY
>few|TRBV12-3/TRBV12-4
ASSLSRDTEAF
>few|TRBV27
ASSPGLGSYNEQF
>.|TRBV27
ASSSYRGSNTEAF
>.|TRBV7-6
ASSLDRSYEQY
>.|TRBV29-1
SGGQMNTEAF
>.|TRBV7-3
ASSLSSGAGYT
>few|TRBV5-6
ASSLGVSGNTGELF